This T cell receptor (beta chain) was captured in a study of T cells after yellow fever vaccination. Germline V gene lookup returns CDR1 MGHRA and CDR2 YSYEKL. The CDR3 totals 15 residues. With 0 bases clipped from V and 3 bases from J, the junction kept 2 bases outside the gene matches. This clonotype is large. 5'RACE template switching produced TCR cDNA carrying a universal primer site and UMIs. TCRdb passed the 5' RACE reads through MiXCR, listing each CDR3 protein once. The profile covers roughly 70,000 distinct CDR3 sequences, with approximately 7.5% appearing a single time and 35% to 45% taken by the ten largest.

The chain is built from TRBV4-1 and TRBJ2-7; 10 nucleotides match TRBD1. The sample in question was CD8+ T cells sorted from PBMCs, obtained on the day of the yellow fever booster vaccination. This TCR was sampled from a man in his thirties or forties who received the YFV17D yellow fever vaccine. The chain's CDR3 is CASSQEGTGVYEQYF. DNA of the CDR3: TGCGCCAGCAGCCAAGAAGGGACAGGGGTCTACGAGCAGTACTTC.